These 26 T cell receptor beta chains came from one sample sequenced in a study of breast tumors, draining lymph nodes, adjacent tissues. One entry per CDR3 protein results from TCRdb running MiXCR on the multiplex PCR reads. Of about 130,000 distinct CDR3 sequences listed, 21% are singletons. Axillary draining lymph nodes of breast cancer patients supplied the node samples. The source material was axillary lymph node tissue. All receptors come from a female donor with breast cancer. Some clones in this sample may be carry-over from other donors' samples.

This clonotype was seen a handful of times. The chain employs TRBV9 and TRBJ2-7; D is ambiguous. CDR1 is SGDLS, CDR2 YYNGEE, per germline. V was pared by 3 bases and J by 2 bases, with 15 bases between. This CDR3 is built from 15 residues. The chain's CDR3 is CASSAGPAVAYEQYF. CDR3 nucleotide sequence: TGTGCCAGCAGCGCAGGTCCAGCTGTCGCCTACGAGCAGTACTTC.

This chain joins TRBV13 and TRBJ2-6, with 9 bases aligning to TRBD1. Germline CDR1 is PRHDT and CDR2 is FYEKMQ (reference sequence). The CDR3 runs 17 residues. With V trimmed by 0 bases and J by 1 base, 1 base remained unmatched. CDR3 sequence (DNA): TGTGCCAGCAGCTTAGGCGGGACAGGGTCTGGGGCCAACGTCCTGACTTTC. Amino acids: CASSLGGTGSGANVLTF. Full variable domain (outside the CDR3, taken from reference TRBV13 and TRBJ2-6): AAGVIQSPRHLIKEKRETATLKCYPIPRHDTVYWYQQGPGQDPQFLISFYEKMQSDKGSIPDRFSAQQFSDYHSELNMSSLELGDSALYFCASSLGGTGSGANVLTFGAGSRLTVL.

The V call is TRBV3-1, the J call TRBJ2-5, with D possibly TRBD1 on 5 matching bases. The germline gives CDR1 LGHDT, CDR2 YNNKEL (reference sequence). Deletions cut 2 bases from V and 2 bases from J, with 12 bases between. This CDR3 region has 15 residues. DNA for the CDR3: TGTGCCAGCAGCCAAAGGCAGGGCAGGCAAGAGACCCAGTACTTC. Protein product: CASSQRQGRQETQYF.

This clonotype was counted many times. The genes are TRBV20-1 and TRBJ2-4; D uncertain. The V gene lost 5 bases and the J gene lost 0 bases, with 11 bases spanning the gap. Germline CDR1 is DFQATT and CDR2 is SNEGSKA (reference sequence). This CDR3 has 14 residues. Here the CDR3 DNA reads TGCAGTGCTGACACCAGCCTAGCCAAAAACATTCAGTACTTC. The encoded protein is CSADTSLAKNIQYF.

A note on this clonotype: Possible read error: a much larger clone is one base away. CDR3 amino acids: CARSFSLLQETQYF. CDR3 nucleotide sequence: TGTGCCCGCAGTTTTAGTCTACTACAAGAGACCCAGTACTTC. The V gene is TRBV12-3 or TRBV12-4, the J gene TRBJ2-5; D uncertain. CDR3 length equals 14 residues.

The J gene is TRBJ2-3, the V gene TRBV18, with 7 bases that match TRBD2. CDR3 size: 13 residues. J was trimmed by 5 bases and V by 4 bases; bases with no gene match: 3. CDR1 is KGHSH and CDR2 is LQKENI in the germline V gene. The CDR3 nucleotides are TGTGCCAGCTCACAAGGACTAGAAGATACGCAGTATTTT. Amino acids: CASSQGLEDTQYF.

This clonotype has ten or more counts. The rearrangement uses TRBV20-1 and TRBJ2-7; D is ambiguous. Between the trimmed V and J ends, which lost 2 bases and 0 bases, there was a span of 11 bases. CDR1 is DFQATT and CDR2 is SNEGSKA in the germline V gene (reference sequence). CDR3 length: 14 amino acids. For the CDR3, the DNA is TGCAGTGCTAGACGGCGCGATAGCTCCTACGAGCAGTACTTC. Translating it yields CSARRRDSSYEQYF.

This clonotype came up many times. The chain's CDR3 is CASSLLGSSSYNEQFF. The CDR3 DNA follows: TGTGCCAGCAGTTTACTGGGATCCAGCTCCTACAATGAGCAGTTCTTC. V is TRBV28 and J is TRBJ2-1, with D unclear. With 2 bases removed from V and 0 bases from J, the gap between germline ends came to 11 bases. Germline V gene data show CDR1 as MDHEN and CDR2 as SYDVKM. The CDR3 runs 16 residues.

There are many counts of this clonotype. The chain carries TRBV4-1 and TRBJ2-1; 14 bases are shared with TRBD2. In germline, CDR1 is MGHRA, CDR2 YSYEKL. V shed 4 bases and J 10 bases; nucleotides not matched to a gene: 9. The CDR3 sequence is 16 residues long. For the CDR3, the DNA is TGCGCCAGCAGCCTCCTTGGGACTAGCGGGAGCAGCGAGCAGTTCTTC. The encoded protein is CASSLLGTSGSSEQFF.

This clonotype appeared many times. V and J are TRBV19 and TRBJ1-6, with D tentatively TRBD1 (5 bases). Trimming left V 6 bases short and J 10 bases short, with 10 bases between. The CDR3 length is 12 residues. Germline V CDR1 and CDR2: LNHDA, SQIVND (reference sequence). As DNA, the CDR3 is TGTGCCAGTAGGGGGACGATATCACCCCTCCACTTT. Protein product: CASRGTISPLHF.

This clonotype was counted at least ten times. The V and J genes are TRBV5-5 and TRBJ1-4, with D maybe TRBD1 (6 bases). The CDR3 runs to 15 residues. The ends were cut back, 2 bases at V and 4 bases at J, with 12 bases in the middle. Germline CDR1 is SGHKS and CDR2 is YYEKEE (reference sequence). CDR3 sequence (DNA): TGTGCCAGCAGCTTTGTGGACAGCCTTAATGAAAAACTGTTTTTT. It encodes CASSFVDSLNEKLFF.

This clonotype came up many times. The rearrangement uses TRBV6-1 and TRBJ2-2; no clear D. The CDR3 runs to 15 residues. Germline-derived CDR1 and CDR2 are MNHNS and SASEGT. With 3 bases removed from V and 3 bases from J, the gap between germline ends came to 11 bases. CDR3 DNA: TGTGCCAGCAGTGACCGAAACGTGGACACCGGGGAGCTGTTTTTT. Protein product: CASSDRNVDTGELFF.

This clonotype was seen many times. The gene calls are TRBV5-1 and TRBJ2-7; 13 bases map to TRBD2. V shed 4 bases and J 0 bases; nucleotides not matched to a gene: 7. Germline CDR1 and CDR2: SGHRS and YFSETQ. CDR3 length: 17 residues. CDR3 in DNA: TGCGCCAGCAGCCCAGGACTAGCGGGAGTAGCCTCCTACGAGCAGTACTTC. It is translated as CASSPGLAGVASYEQYF.

This clonotype occurred many times. The chain uses TRBV9 and TRBJ2-1; TRBD1 matches 8 bases. This CDR3 has 18 residues. From germline, CDR1 is SGDLS and CDR2 YYNGEE. J gave up 2 bases and V 4 bases, and 14 bases lay outside the gene matches. CDR3 region: CASSSPRAGQVTYNEQFF. In DNA form, the CDR3 reads TGTGCCAGCAGCTCCCCCAGGGCGGGACAGGTCACCTACAATGAGCAGTTCTTC.

This clonotype was seen many times. The chain combines TRBV5-1 with TRBJ2-1, with D possibly TRBD2 on 6 matching bases. The germline V gene has CDR1 SGHRS and CDR2 YFSETQ. Between the trimmed V and J ends, which lost 2 bases and 5 bases, there was a span of 11 bases. The CDR3 covers 14 residues. CDR3 in amino acids: CASSFRLGDNEQFF. The CDR3 nucleotides are TGCGCCAGCAGCTTCCGACTAGGAGACAATGAGCAGTTCTTC.

As concerns this clonotype: Germline is not matched at one junction end, which may reflect a read error. The V and J genes are TRBV12-3 or TRBV12-4 and TRBJ2-2, with a possible D match to TRBD2 (6 bases). This CDR3 spans 13 amino acids. CDR3 residues: CASSFRLTGGLFF. In DNA form, the CDR3 reads TGTGCCAGCAGTTTTCGCCTCACCGGGGGGCTGTTTTTT.

This clonotype was seen at least ten times. V and J are TRBV20-1 and TRBJ2-4, with no clear D. Trimming pared 5 bases from V and 0 bases from J, leaving 14 bases between. CDR1 and CDR2 (germline): DFQATT, SNEGSKA (reference sequence). CDR3 length: 15 amino acids. This CDR3 is CSAVTEAQAKNIQYF. In nucleotides, the CDR3 is TGCAGTGCTGTTACAGAGGCGCAAGCCAAAAACATTCAGTACTTC.

This clonotype was seen many times. The chain recombines TRBV6-6 with TRBJ2-7; tentatively, D is TRBD2 (5 bases). The CDR3 has 14 amino acids. Trimming removed 7 bases at V and 1 base at J, with 14 bases between. CDR1 and CDR2 (germline): MNHNY, SVGAGI (reference sequence). The DNA for the CDR3 is TGTGCCAGCAAGGAAAGCGGATCGTCCTACGAGCAGTACTTC. Translation gives CASKESGSSYEQYF.

This clonotype was detected ten times or more. This chain links TRBV5-6 with TRBJ2-5; maybe TRBD1 (5 bases). This CDR3 comprises 14 residues. Trimming left V 3 bases short and J 7 bases short, with 16 bases between. Germline lookup yields CDR1 SGHDT and CDR2 YYEEEE. CDR3 residues: CASSSMVGQWTQYF. The CDR3 coding sequence is TGTGCCAGCAGCTCCATGGTGGGGCAATGGACCCAGTACTTC.

As for this clonotype: Likely a read error: the CDR3 ends without its conserved phenylalanine or tryptophan. The chain joins TRBV28 to TRBJ2-2; no clear D gene. V was trimmed by 6 bases and J by 4 bases, leaving 3 bases between them. Germline CDR1 and CDR2: MDHEN and SYDVKM. The CDR3 is 11 amino acids. CDR3 in DNA: TGTGCCAGCAGCGTCACCGGGGAGCTGTTTGTT. This translates into CASSVTGELFV.

The chain recombines TRBV5-1 with TRBJ1-1; D is unclear. The CDR3 length is 13 residues. Trimming pared 4 bases from V and 7 bases from J, leaving 14 bases between. Germline loops: CDR1 SGHRS, CDR2 YFSETQ. CDR3: CASSGRNGREAFF. CDR3 coding DNA: TGCGCCAGCAGCGGCAGGAATGGTCGTGAAGCTTTCTTT.

This clonotype was detected a few times. A read error may explain this, as a much larger clone is one base away. V and J are TRBV2 and TRBJ1-4; TRBD1 might be the D (6 bases). Trimming removed 3 bases from V and 6 bases from J, with 14 bases in between. Germline lookup yields CDR1 SNHLY and CDR2 FYNNEI. The CDR3 contains 15 residues. Here the CDR3 reads CASSEESGVYEKLFF. The CDR3 coding sequence is TGTGCCAGCAGTGAGGAGTCAGGGGTGTATGAAAAACTGTTTTTT.

This clonotype occurred many times. This chain links TRBV11-2 with TRBJ2-7; the D is unclear. Germline-derived CDR1 and CDR2 are SGHAT and FQNNGV. V was pared by 3 bases and J by 3 bases, with 12 bases between. The CDR3 loop spans 14 amino acids. The CDR3 loop reads CASSFEQIYYEQYF. CDR3 sequence (DNA): TGTGCCAGCAGCTTCGAACAGATATACTACGAGCAGTACTTC.

In its sample, this clonotype was seen many times. J is TRBJ1-6 and V is TRBV5-6, with D perhaps matching TRBD1 (5 bases). V dropped 0 bases and J dropped 9 bases, with 13 bases sitting between them. The CDR3 consists of 15 residues. Germline V lookup: CDR1 SGHDT, CDR2 YYEEEE. The chain's CDR3 is CASSLDRGLSSPLHF. The CDR3 DNA reads TGTGCCAGCAGCTTGGATCGGGGGTTGAGTTCACCCCTCCACTTT.

This clonotype was counted at least ten times. The chain recombines TRBV7-9 with TRBJ2-1; D is unresolved. V dropped 7 bases and J dropped 2 bases, with 9 bases sitting between them. This CDR3 has 13 residues. Germline CDR1 and CDR2: SEHNR and FQNEAQ (reference sequence). CDR3 in DNA: TGTGCCAGCAACGACCCCACCTACAATGAGCAGTTCTTC. Translation gives CASNDPTYNEQFF.

The table lists this clonotype with many counts. V gene TRBV2 combines with J gene TRBJ2-1; TRBD2 aligns across 14 bases. Germline V lookup: CDR1 SNHLY, CDR2 FYNNEI. With 6 bases clipped from V and 2 bases from J, the junction kept 12 bases outside the gene matches. The CDR3 is 19 residues long. The CDR3 protein is CASRIRLAGGLSPYNEQFF. In DNA, the CDR3 is TGTGCCAGCAGGATAAGACTAGCGGGAGGGCTGAGCCCCTACAATGAGCAGTTCTTC.